This passage covers 3 T cell receptor beta chains from one sample sequenced in a study of blood T cell repertoires in COVID-19. Only in-frame clones appear in the TCRdb table, and some are missing; sequencing was by immunoSEQ multiplex PCR. The table has approximately 66,000 clones, more than 70% seen once; the top ten hold about 22%. Source material: peripheral blood. Every receptor here comes from a woman aged 45-65 years with active or convalescent COVID-19.

This chain connects TRBV3-1 (or the pseudogene TRBV3-2) to TRBJ1-2; a weak D match, TRBD1 (5 bases). The CDR3 consists of 14 residues. The V gene's germline CDR1 is LGHDT and CDR2 YNNKEL (reference sequence). V lost 3 bases, J lost 3 bases, and 11 bases lay in between. DNA for the CDR3: TGTGCCAGCAGCCAGTCGGGGGTTGACTATGGCTACACCTTC. Protein product: CASSQSGVDYGYTF.

The V call is TRBV15, the J call TRBJ1-2; D ambiguous. V shed 6 bases and J shed 6 bases, with 17 bases lying between them. CDR3 length: 14 amino acids. Germline CDR1 and CDR2: LNHNV and YYDKDF (reference sequence). The DNA of the CDR3 is TGTGCCACCAGTCTCTACCACGGTATCGATGGCTACACCTTC. Its protein product is CATSLYHGIDGYTF.

The gene calls are TRBV7-8 and TRBJ1-1; 9 bases agree with TRBD1. Germline CDR1 is SGHVS and CDR2 is FQNEAQ. With 1 base clipped from V and 3 bases from J, the junction kept 6 bases outside the gene matches. The length of the CDR3 is 16 residues. DNA of the CDR3: TGTGCCAGCAGCTTAGGAGGGTGGACAGGGGACACTGAAGCTTTCTTT. Amino acids: CASSLGGWTGDTEAFF.